The clone carrying this T cell receptor (beta chain) came up a few times. Its antigen is unknown. The data were obtained in a study of molecular identifiers for immune sequencing clone quantification. MiXCR was run by TCRdb on the PCR reads, yielding one entry per CDR3 protein. The sample has around 460,000 distinct CDR3 sequences, less than 30% seen once. Construction of naive CD8 libraries employed about 17,000 to 1,100,000 sorted cells together with 10%, 30% or 50% RNA. J gave up 4 bases and V 3 bases, and 5 bases lay outside the gene matches. Per germline, CDR1 LGHNA and CDR2 YSLEER. CDR3 length equals 15 residues. Broader study findings: For effector cells, clones above 20 RNA copies held over 99% of molecules; for naive cells, under 1%.

Source material: naive CD8+ T cells from blood, with Jurkat cell RNA spiked in. Subset indicated: FACS-sorted CD8+CD4-CCR7+CD45RA+ naive T cells. The chain combines TRBV4-3 with TRBJ1-4; TRBD1 matches at 7 bases. This clonotype was sampled from a human donor in good health. Some libraries in this study had Jurkat cell RNA spiked in. The chain's CDR3 is CASSQADRVNEKLFF. The CDR3 nucleotides are TGCGCCAGCAGCCAGGCAGACAGGGTTAATGAAAAACTGTTTTTT.